This TCR beta chain was obtained from a study of T cell repertoires in cytomegalovirus infection. Study-level background: From public TCR beta signatures came an indication of both CMV infection and matching HLA type.

Germline values: CDR1 DFQATT, CDR2 SNEGSKA (reference sequence). Trimming removed 2 bases from V and 0 bases from J, with 8 bases in between. This CDR3 has 14 residues. Points from the study as a whole: In two of eight donors, the top clonotype was HLA-C-restricted CMV-specific. Accumulated public TCR beta family frequency recognized individuals carrying CMV together with the relevant HLA.

Note on this clonotype: Its antigen is undetermined.

From the reads, TCRdb called clonotypes with MiXCR, one entry per CDR3 protein. The sample records fewer than 350,000 distinct CDR3 sequences, 15% to 20% being singletons. This sequence joins TRBV20-1 and TRBJ2-1, with TRBD1 as a possible D gene (5 bases). The sequenced material came from PBMCs. The TCR originated in a human donor in good health (CMV status not recorded). Some clones in this sample may be carry-over from other donors' samples. The CDR3 protein is CSARQGASYNEQFF. The CDR3 DNA is TGCAGTGCTAGACAGGGCGCCTCCTACAATGAGCAGTTCTTC.